The count of the clone carrying this T cell receptor beta chain is one. Its antigen is undetermined. CDR1 LGHNA and CDR2 YNFKEQ come from the germline V gene. With 1 base removed from V and 7 bases from J, the gap between germline ends came to 13 bases. The CDR3 extends over 15 amino acids. The data derive from a study of shared clonotypes between healthy human individuals. As for the study in general: Three plates were used per donor for CD4 naive, three for CD4 memory, two for CD8 naive and one for CD8 memory.

Those who donated were healthy HIV-negative adults, with no recent acute infections or vaccinations reported. Sequencing was performed with immunoSEQ multiplex PCR; in TCRdb, only in-frame clones are kept and a portion is missing. The sample lists approximately 700,000 clones, around three quarters seen once, with about 1.8% in the top ten. The study, taken as a whole, reports: Investigators collected only blood, and repertoires in tissues likely differ.

The sequencing input was memory CD4+ T cells sorted from blood. Indicated subset: CD45RA-negative fraction. The TCR originated in a woman between 25 and 40 years old in good health. V is TRBV4-2 and J is TRBJ1-4; D is perhaps TRBD1 (5 bases). The CDR3 coding sequence is TGTGCCAGCAGCCAAGCAAGGGGCGTGGCTGAAAAACTGTTTTTT. Protein sequence: CASSQARGVAEKLFF.